The T cell receptor beta chain under discussion was sequenced for a study of cytomegalovirus exposure and HLA in healthy donors. General study points: Being productive about 90% or about 30% of the time was typical of most TCR beta V segments in an earlier analysis. The sole available immune exposure information was CMV serostatus.

Of note for this clone: Antigen unknown.

V was clipped by 5 bases and J by 7 bases; unmatched bases: 6. Looked up from germline, CDR1 is LNHDA and CDR2 is SQIVND (reference sequence). The CDR3 is 14 residues long. This PCR relied on a set of 60 Vbeta primers and 13 Jbeta primers. The assay was immunoSEQ multiplex PCR, and TCRdb's table has in-frame clones only and misses some. The sample yields 180,000 or so clones, around two thirds seen once. The chain uses TRBV19 and TRBJ1-4, with 8 bases matching TRBD1. The TCR comes from a man between 35 and 55 years old in good health and CMV-seronegative. Sequencing input: PBMCs. In DNA form, the CDR3 reads TGTGCCAGTAGTCCACAGGGGGTGCGTGAAAAACTGTTTTTT. This gives the protein CASSPQGVREKLFF.